Each of the 18 T cell receptor beta chains below was sequenced from the same sample in a study of siplizumab effects on memory and regulatory T cells. TCRdb keeps only in-frame clones here, not all; method: immunoSEQ multiplex PCR. The sample consists of more than 90,000 clones, just under 95% of them appearing once. Sequencing was carried out using non-Treg CD4+ T cells sorted from blood. All receptors derive from a human donor in good health.

The rearrangement joins TRBV30 to TRBJ1-2, with 7 bases identical to TRBD1. Per the germline V gene, CDR1 is GTSNPN and CDR2 is SVGIG (reference sequence). After removal of 8 bases from V and 7 bases from J, the junction contained 16 bases not matched to a gene. CDR3 size: 14 residues. The CDR3 nucleotides read TGTGCCCGAGAAGGGGGGCACAGGGGATCTGGCTACACCTTC. This codes for CAREGGHRGSGYTF.

The rearrangement joins TRBV19 to TRBJ1-2; weak D call: TRBD1 (5 bases). Trimming stripped 0 bases from V and 5 bases from J, with 16 bases between. Germline CDR1 and CDR2: LNHDA and SQIVND (reference sequence). The CDR3 is made up of 16 amino acids. The CDR3 DNA reads TGTGCCAGTAGTATAGATCGGAGGGGACTTGAGTATGGCTACACCTTC. Protein sequence: CASSIDRRGLEYGYTF.

The chain links TRBV7-9 to TRBJ1-1; D may be TRBD1 (6 bases). This CDR3 is 18 amino acids long. V lost 4 bases, J lost 0 bases, and 21 bases lay in between. The germline gives CDR1 SEHNR, CDR2 FQNEAQ (reference sequence). The CDR3 nucleotides read TGTGCCAGCAGCTACCCAACAACAGGGAGGGATATGAACACTGAAGCTTTCTTT. This translates into CASSYPTTGRDMNTEAFF.

The chain has TRBV5-6 and TRBJ2-1, with a weak D call TRBD1 (5 bases). The CDR3 runs 14 residues. The germline V gene encodes CDR1 SGHDT and CDR2 YYEEEE. Between the trimmed V and J ends, which lost 0 bases and 15 bases, there was a span of 19 bases. The CDR3 protein is CASSLAKLGRWWFF. CDR3 in DNA: TGTGCCAGCAGCTTGGCCAAATTGGGGCGTTGGTGGTTCTTC.

The V and J genes are TRBV30 and TRBJ2-5; D is ambiguous. Germline V lookup: CDR1 GTSNPN, CDR2 SVGIG (reference sequence). This CDR3 is built from 11 residues. Trimming took 5 bases from V and 2 from J, leaving 6 bases between them. The CDR3 reads CAWGNQETQYF. The CDR3 bases are TGTGCCTGGGGCAATCAAGAGACCCAGTACTTC.

V is TRBV18 and J is TRBJ1-5; D not resolved. Germline CDR1 reads KGHSH; CDR2 reads LQKENI. The CDR3 consists of 14 residues. The V end lost 5 bases, the J end lost 2 bases, and 10 bases lay between the germline ends. The CDR3 DNA follows: TGTGCCAGCTCAGGTGGGATGGGCAATCAGCCCCAGCATTTT. Amino acids: CASSGGMGNQPQHF.

The J gene is TRBJ2-3, the V gene TRBV25-1; a possible D gene is TRBD2 (6 bases). Germline assignment: CDR1 MGHDK and CDR2 SYGVNS. CDR3 size: 16 residues. Trimming pared 1 base from V and 1 base from J, leaving 12 bases between. CDR3 amino acids: CASSEFRGSRTDTQYF. For the CDR3, the DNA is TGTGCCAGCAGTGAATTTCGGGGGAGTCGCACAGATACGCAGTATTTT.

CDR3 DNA sequence: TGCGCCAGCACCCTGACAGGAGGGTCGGACGAGCAGTACTTC. It encodes CASTLTGGSDEQYF. The rearrangement uses TRBV5-1 and TRBJ2-7; D may correspond to TRBD1 or TRBD2 (6 bases each). Germline V gives CDR1 SGHRS, CDR2 YFSETQ. Between the trimmed V and J ends, which lost 6 bases and 5 bases, there was a span of 18 bases. CDR3 length equals 14 residues.

The rearrangement links TRBV5-4 to TRBJ2-7; possibly TRBD2 for D (5 bases). Germline V lookup: CDR1 SGHNT, CDR2 YYREEE (reference sequence). V lost 0 bases to trimming and J lost 2 bases, with 12 bases between them. The CDR3 has 15 residues. CDR3 amino acids: CASSLASRAPYEQYF. CDR3 nucleotides: TGTGCCAGCAGCTTGGCCTCGCGGGCCCCCTACGAGCAGTACTTC.

This clone was observed a handful of times. This sequence joins TRBV11-2 and TRBJ2-2; D is undetermined. In germline, CDR1 is SGHAT, CDR2 FQNNGV. This CDR3 comprises 15 residues. The germline V and J ends were trimmed by 1 base and 9 bases, with 15 bases remaining between them. The CDR3 reads CASSLVGLAHRELFF. The CDR3 bases are TGTGCCAGCAGCTTAGTAGGGTTGGCCCATCGGGAGCTGTTTTTT.

The V gene is TRBV7-6, the J gene TRBJ2-3; TRBD2 aligns across 7 bases. This CDR3 contains 16 residues. The germline V gene encodes CDR1 SGHVS and CDR2 FNYEAQ. Trimming cost V 5 bases and J 0 bases; bases outside gene matches: 8. This CDR3 is CASSQLAELSTDTQYF. The CDR3 bases are TGTGCCAGCAGCCAGCTAGCGGAGCTTAGCACAGATACGCAGTATTTT.

The sample holds one count of this clone. The rearrangement uses TRBV20-1 and TRBJ2-5; D is ambiguous. In germline, CDR1 is DFQATT, CDR2 SNEGSKA (reference sequence). V was clipped by 6 bases and J by 2 bases, with 4 bases between them. The CDR3 is 10 residues long. The CDR3 reads CSAPQETQYF. The CDR3 bases are TGCAGTGCCCCACAAGAGACCCAGTACTTC.

The chain couples TRBV29-1 to TRBJ2-7; tentatively, D is TRBD2 (5 bases). The CDR3 spans 13 residues. CDR1 is SQVTM, CDR2 ANQGSEA, per germline. Trimming left V 1 base short and J 1 base short, with 8 bases between. CDR3 amino acids: CSVEGTHSYEQYF. The CDR3 DNA follows: TGCAGCGTTGAAGGGACTCATTCCTACGAGCAGTACTTC.

The chain recombines TRBV5-1 with TRBJ1-1; perhaps TRBD1 as D (6 bases). This CDR3 contains 13 residues. Germline values: CDR1 SGHRS, CDR2 YFSETQ. Between the trimmed V and J ends, which lost 4 bases and 6 bases, there was a span of 13 bases. This chain's CDR3 is CASSPGAGAEAFF. The CDR3 coding sequence is TGCGCCAGCAGCCCGGGGGCAGGGGCTGAAGCTTTCTTT.

This clone occurred a few times. The chain has TRBV30 and TRBJ1-4; a weak D match, TRBD1 (5 bases). This CDR3 has 14 residues. Germline CDR1 is GTSNPN and CDR2 is SVGIG (reference sequence). Trimming pared 4 bases from V and 8 bases from J, leaving 17 bases between. CDR3 region: CAWTRLGAGEKLFF. CDR3 coding DNA: TGTGCCTGGACTCGGCTAGGGGCGGGCGAAAAACTGTTTTTT. Full variable domain (missing parts from reference TRBV30 and TRBJ1-4): SQTIHQWPATLVQPVGSPLSLECTVEGTSNPNLYWYRQAAGRGLQLLFYSVGIGQISSEVPQNLSASRPQDRQFILSSKKLLLSDSGFYLCAWTRLGAGEKLFFGSGTQLSVL.

A single count supports this clone. The chain carries TRBV10-3 and TRBJ2-1, with a tentative D call TRBD2 (6 bases). Trimming removed 7 bases at V and 7 bases at J, with 20 bases between. Germline V lookup: CDR1 ENHRY, CDR2 SYGVKD. The length of the CDR3 is 15 residues. For the CDR3, the DNA is TGTGCCATCAAAGGATCCGGGACTGAGATTAATGAGCAGTTCTTC. Its translation is CAIKGSGTEINEQFF.

The chain employs TRBV9 and TRBJ1-4; a possible D gene is TRBD1 (6 bases). CDR3 size: 13 residues. Germline CDR1 and CDR2: SGDLS and YYNGEE. V was shortened by 3 bases and J by 8 bases, with 11 bases between the two germline ends. This chain's CDR3 is CASSETGTEKLFF. CDR3 sequence (DNA): TGTGCCAGCAGCGAAACCGGGACAGAAAAACTGTTTTTT.

The chain uses TRBV5-5 and TRBJ1-2, with 8 bases that match TRBD1. CDR1 is SGHKS and CDR2 is YYEKEE in the germline V gene (reference sequence). V lost 10 bases and J lost 2; bases outside the gene matches: 10. The CDR3 extends over 14 amino acids. Here the CDR3 reads CAGFRDRLNYGYTF. CDR3 nucleotides: TGTGCCGGTTTCCGGGACAGGTTGAACTATGGCTACACCTTC.